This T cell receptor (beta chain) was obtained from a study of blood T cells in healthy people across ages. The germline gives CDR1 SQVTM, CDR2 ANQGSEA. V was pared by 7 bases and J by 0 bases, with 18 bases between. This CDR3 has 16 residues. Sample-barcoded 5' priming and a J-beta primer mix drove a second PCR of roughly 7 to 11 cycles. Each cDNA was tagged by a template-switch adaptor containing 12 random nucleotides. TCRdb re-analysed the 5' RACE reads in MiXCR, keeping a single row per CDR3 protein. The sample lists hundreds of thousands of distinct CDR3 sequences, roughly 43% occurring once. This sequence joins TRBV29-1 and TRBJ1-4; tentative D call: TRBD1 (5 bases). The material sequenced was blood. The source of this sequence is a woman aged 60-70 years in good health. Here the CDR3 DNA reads TGCAGCGCCGGACCCTCTCGGGGGACAACTAATGAAAAACTGTTTTTT. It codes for CSAGPSRGTTNEKLFF.